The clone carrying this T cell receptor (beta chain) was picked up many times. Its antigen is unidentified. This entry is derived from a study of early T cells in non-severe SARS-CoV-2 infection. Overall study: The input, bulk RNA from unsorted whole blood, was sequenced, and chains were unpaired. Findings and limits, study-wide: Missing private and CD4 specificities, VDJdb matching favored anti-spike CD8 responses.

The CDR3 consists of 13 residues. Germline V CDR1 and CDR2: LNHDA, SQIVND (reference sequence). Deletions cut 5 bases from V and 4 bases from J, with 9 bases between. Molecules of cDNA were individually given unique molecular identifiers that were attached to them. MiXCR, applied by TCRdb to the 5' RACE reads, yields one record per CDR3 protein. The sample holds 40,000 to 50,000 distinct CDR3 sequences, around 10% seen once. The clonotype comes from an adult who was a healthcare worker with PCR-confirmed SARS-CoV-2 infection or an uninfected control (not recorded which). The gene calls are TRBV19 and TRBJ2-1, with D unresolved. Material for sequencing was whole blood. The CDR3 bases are TGTGCCAGTAGTCCGAGAGCTTACAATGAGCAGTTCTTC. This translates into CASSPRAYNEQFF.